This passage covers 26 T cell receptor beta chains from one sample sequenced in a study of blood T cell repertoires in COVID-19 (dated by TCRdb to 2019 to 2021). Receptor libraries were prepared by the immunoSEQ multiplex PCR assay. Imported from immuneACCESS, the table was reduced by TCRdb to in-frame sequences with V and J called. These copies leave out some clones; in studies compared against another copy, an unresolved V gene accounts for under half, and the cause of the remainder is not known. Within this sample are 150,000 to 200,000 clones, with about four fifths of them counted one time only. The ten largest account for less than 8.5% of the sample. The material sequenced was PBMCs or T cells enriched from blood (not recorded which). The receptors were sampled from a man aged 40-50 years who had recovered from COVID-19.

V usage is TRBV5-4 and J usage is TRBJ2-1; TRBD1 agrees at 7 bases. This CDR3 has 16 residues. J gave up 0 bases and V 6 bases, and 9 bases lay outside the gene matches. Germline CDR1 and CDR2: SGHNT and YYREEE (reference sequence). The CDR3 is CASTYPQGSSYNEQFF. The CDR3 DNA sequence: TGTGCCAGCACCTACCCACAGGGGAGCTCCTACAATGAGCAGTTCTTC.

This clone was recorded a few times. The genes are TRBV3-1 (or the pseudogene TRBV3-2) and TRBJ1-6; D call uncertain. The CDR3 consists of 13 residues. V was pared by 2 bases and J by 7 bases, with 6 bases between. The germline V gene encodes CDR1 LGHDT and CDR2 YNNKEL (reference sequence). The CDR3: CASSQRGNSPLHF. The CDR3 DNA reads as TGTGCCAGCAGCCAACGGGGAAATTCACCCCTCCACTTT.

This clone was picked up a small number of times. CDR3 sequence (DNA): TGTGCCTGGAGAAAAGGACAGGGGGCTTCGTTCCTGAGAAATGAGCAGTTCTTC. As protein: CAWRKGQGASFLRNEQFF. V is TRBV30 and J is TRBJ2-1; 11 nucleotides line up with TRBD1. Germline CDR1 reads GTSNPN; CDR2 reads SVGIG (reference sequence). V dropped 3 bases and J dropped 7; count of bases not matched to a gene: 17. The CDR3 loop spans 18 amino acids. Full variable domain (missing parts from reference TRBV30 and TRBJ2-1): SQTIHQWPATLVQPVGSPLSLECTVEGTSNPNLYWYRQAAGRGLQLLFYSVGIGQISSEVPQNLSASRPQDRQFILSSKKLLLSDSGFYLCAWRKGQGASFLRNEQFFGPGTRLTVL.

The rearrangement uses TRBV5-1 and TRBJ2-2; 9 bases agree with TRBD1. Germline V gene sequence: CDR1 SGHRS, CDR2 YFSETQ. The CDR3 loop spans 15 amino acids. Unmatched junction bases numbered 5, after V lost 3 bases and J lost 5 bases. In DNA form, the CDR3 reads TGCGCCAGCAGCTGGGGGACAGGGCCGACCGGGGAGCTGTTTTTT. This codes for CASSWGTGPTGELFF. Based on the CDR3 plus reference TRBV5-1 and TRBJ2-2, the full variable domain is KAGVTQTPRYLIKTRGQQVTLSCSPISGHRSVSWYQQTPGQGLQFLFEYFSETQRNKGNFPGRFSGRQFSNSRSEMNVSTLELGDSALYLCASSWGTGPTGELFFGEGSRLTVL.

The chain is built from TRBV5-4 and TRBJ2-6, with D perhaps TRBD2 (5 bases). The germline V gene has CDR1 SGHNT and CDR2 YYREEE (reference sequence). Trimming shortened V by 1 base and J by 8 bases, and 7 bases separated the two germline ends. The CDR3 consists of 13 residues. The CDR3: CASSLPGSNVLTF. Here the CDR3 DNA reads TGTGCCAGCAGCTTGCCGGGGTCCAACGTCCTGACTTTC.

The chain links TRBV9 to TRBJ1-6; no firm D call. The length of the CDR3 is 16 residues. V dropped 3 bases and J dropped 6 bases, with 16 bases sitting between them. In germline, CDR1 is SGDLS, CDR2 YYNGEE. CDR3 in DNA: TGTGCCAGCAGCGCCACGGTCACGGGTTTTAATTCACCCCTCCACTTT. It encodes CASSATVTGFNSPLHF.

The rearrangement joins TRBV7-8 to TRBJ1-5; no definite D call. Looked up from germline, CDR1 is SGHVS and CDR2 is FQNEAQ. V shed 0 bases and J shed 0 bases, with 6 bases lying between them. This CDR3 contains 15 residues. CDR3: CASSLAQFSNQPQHF. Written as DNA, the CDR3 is TGTGCCAGCAGCTTAGCGCAGTTTAGCAATCAGCCCCAGCATTTT. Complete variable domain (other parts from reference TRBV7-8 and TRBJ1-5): GAGVSQSPRYKVAKRGQDVALRCDPISGHVSLFWYQQALGQGPEFLTYFQNEAQLDKSGLPSDRFFAERPEGSVSTLKIQRTQQEDSAVYLCASSLAQFSNQPQHFGDGTRLSIL.

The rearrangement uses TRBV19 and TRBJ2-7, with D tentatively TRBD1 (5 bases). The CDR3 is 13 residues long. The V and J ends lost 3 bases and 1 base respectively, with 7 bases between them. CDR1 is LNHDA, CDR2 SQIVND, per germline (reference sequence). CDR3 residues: CASSIRQSYEQYF. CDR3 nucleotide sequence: TGTGCCAGTAGTATCCGACAGTCCTACGAGCAGTACTTC.

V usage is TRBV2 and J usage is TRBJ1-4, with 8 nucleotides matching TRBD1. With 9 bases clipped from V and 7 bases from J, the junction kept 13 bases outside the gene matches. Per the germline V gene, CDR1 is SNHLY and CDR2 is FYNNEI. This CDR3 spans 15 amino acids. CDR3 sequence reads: CARGDSGTGAEKLFF. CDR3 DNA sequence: TGTGCCAGGGGGGACTCCGGGACAGGAGCTGAAAAACTGTTTTTT.

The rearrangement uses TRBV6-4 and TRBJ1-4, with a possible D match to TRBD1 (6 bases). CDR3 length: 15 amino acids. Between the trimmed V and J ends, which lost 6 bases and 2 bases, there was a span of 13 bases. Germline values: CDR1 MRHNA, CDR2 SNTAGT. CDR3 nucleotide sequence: TGTGCCAGCAGCACAGACAGGCTCACTAATGAAAAACTGTTTTTT. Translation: CASSTDRLTNEKLFF.

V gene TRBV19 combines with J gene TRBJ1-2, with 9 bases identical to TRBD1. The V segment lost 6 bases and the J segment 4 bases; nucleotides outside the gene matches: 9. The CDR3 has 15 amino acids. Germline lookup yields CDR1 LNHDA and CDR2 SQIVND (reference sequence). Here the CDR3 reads CASRTSGQGVYGYTF. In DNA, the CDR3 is TGTGCCAGTAGAACCTCGGGACAGGGCGTCTATGGCTACACCTTC.

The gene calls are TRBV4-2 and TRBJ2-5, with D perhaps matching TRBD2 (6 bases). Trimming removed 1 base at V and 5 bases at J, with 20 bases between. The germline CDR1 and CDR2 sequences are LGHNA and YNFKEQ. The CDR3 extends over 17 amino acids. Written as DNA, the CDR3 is TGTGCCAGCAGCCAAGGGGTTCCCACCTCGGGAGTGGAGACCCAGTACTTC. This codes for CASSQGVPTSGVETQYF.

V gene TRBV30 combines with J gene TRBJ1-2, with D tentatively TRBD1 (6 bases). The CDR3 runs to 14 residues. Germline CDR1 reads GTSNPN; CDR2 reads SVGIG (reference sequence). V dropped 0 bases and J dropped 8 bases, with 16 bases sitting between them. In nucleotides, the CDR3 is TGTGCCTGGAGTGTATATATGGCAGGGGAAGGCTACACCTTC. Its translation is CAWSVYMAGEGYTF.

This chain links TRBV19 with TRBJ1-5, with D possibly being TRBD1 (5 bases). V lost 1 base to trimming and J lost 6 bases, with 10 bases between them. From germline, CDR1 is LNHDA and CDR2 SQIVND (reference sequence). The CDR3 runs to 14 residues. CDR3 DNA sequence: TGTGCCAGTAGTATAGGAACAGGTCCTCAGCCCCAGCATTTT. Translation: CASSIGTGPQPQHF.

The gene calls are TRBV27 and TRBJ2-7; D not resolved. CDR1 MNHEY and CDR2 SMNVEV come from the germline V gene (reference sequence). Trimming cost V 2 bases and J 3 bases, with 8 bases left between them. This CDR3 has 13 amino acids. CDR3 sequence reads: CASSLGSYYEQYF. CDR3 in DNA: TGTGCCAGCAGTTTAGGTAGTTACTACGAGCAGTACTTC.

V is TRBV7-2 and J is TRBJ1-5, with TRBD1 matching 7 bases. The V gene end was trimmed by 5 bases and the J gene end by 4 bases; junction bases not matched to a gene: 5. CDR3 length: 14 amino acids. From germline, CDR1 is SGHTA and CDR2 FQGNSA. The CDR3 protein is CASSMGQTNQPQHF. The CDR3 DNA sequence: TGTGCCAGCAGCATGGGACAGACGAATCAGCCCCAGCATTTT.

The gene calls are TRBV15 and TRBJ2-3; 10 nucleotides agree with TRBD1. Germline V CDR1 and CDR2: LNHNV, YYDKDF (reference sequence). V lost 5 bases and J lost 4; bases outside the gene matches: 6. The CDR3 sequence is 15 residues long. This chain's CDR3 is CATSGRDRGPDTQYF. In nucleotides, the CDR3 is TGTGCCACCAGCGGCCGGGACAGGGGCCCAGATACGCAGTATTTT.

The CDR3 loop reads CASSPRTGEEAIQYF. The DNA of the CDR3 is TGTGCCAGCAGCCCTCGGACAGGGGAGGAGGCCATTCAGTACTTC. The rearrangement uses TRBV7-6 and TRBJ2-4; TRBD1 matches at 9 bases. This CDR3 contains 15 residues. Germline V gene lookup returns CDR1 SGHVS and CDR2 FNYEAQ. Trimming took 5 bases from V and 9 from J; bases not matched to a gene: 11.

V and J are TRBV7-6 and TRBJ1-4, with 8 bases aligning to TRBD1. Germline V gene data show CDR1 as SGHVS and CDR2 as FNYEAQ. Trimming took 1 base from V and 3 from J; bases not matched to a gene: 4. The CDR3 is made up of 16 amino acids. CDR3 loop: CASSLDHRGANEKLFF. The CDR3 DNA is TGTGCCAGCAGCTTAGATCACAGGGGGGCTAATGAAAAACTGTTTTTT.

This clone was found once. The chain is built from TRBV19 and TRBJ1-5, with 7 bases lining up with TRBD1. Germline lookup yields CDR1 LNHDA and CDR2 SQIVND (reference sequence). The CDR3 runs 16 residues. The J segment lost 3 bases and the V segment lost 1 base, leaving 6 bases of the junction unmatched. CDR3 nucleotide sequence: TGTGCCAGTAGTATAGTTGGAGGGGGCTACAATCAGCCCCAGCATTTT. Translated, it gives CASSIVGGGYNQPQHF.

The CDR3 here is CAISKDRVATPLHF. DNA for the CDR3: TGTGCCATCAGTAAGGACAGGGTGGCAACACCCCTCCACTTT. This sequence joins TRBV10-3 and TRBJ1-6; 8 bases line up with TRBD1. V dropped 5 bases and J dropped 11; count of bases not matched to a gene: 8. This CDR3 region has 14 residues. In germline, CDR1 is ENHRY, CDR2 SYGVKD.

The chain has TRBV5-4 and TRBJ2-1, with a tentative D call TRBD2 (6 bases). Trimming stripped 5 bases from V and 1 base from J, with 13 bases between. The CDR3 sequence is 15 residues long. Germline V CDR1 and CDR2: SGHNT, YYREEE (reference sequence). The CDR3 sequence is CASSLPGLSYNEQFF. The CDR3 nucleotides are TGTGCCAGCAGTTTGCCGGGACTTTCCTACAATGAGCAGTTCTTC.

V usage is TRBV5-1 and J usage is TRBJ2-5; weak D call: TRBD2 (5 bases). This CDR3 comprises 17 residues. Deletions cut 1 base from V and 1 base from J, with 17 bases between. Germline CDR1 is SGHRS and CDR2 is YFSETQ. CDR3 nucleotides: TGCGCCAGCAGCTTGACCCCTCGGCGGGTGAGCCAAGAGACCCAGTACTTC. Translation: CASSLTPRRVSQETQYF. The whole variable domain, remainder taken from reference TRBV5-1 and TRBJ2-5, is KAGVTQTPRYLIKTRGQQVTLSCSPISGHRSVSWYQQTPGQGLQFLFEYFSETQRNKGNFPGRFSGRQFSNSRSEMNVSTLELGDSALYLCASSLTPRRVSQETQYFGPGTRLLVL.

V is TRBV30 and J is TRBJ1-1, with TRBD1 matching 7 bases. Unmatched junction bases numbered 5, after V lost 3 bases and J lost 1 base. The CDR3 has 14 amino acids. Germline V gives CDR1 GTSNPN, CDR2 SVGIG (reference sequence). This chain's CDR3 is CAWSGQARNTEAFF. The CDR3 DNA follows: TGTGCCTGGAGCGGACAGGCCCGGAACACTGAAGCTTTCTTT.

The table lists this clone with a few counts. Here the CDR3 reads CASSLKGQAGNTIYF. CDR3 nucleotides: TGTGCCAGCAGTTTAAAGGGGCAGGCTGGAAACACCATATATTTT. The chain combines TRBV27 with TRBJ1-3; weak D call: TRBD1 (5 bases). Germline CDR1 reads MNHEY; CDR2 reads SMNVEV (reference sequence). The CDR3 contains 15 residues. The germline V and J ends were trimmed by 2 bases and 2 bases, with 10 bases remaining between them.

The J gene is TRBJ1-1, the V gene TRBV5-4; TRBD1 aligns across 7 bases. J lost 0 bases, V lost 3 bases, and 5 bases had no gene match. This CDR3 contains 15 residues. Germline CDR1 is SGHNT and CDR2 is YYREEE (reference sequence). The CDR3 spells CASSSGTDLNTEAFF. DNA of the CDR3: TGTGCCAGCAGCTCCGGGACAGACCTGAACACTGAAGCTTTCTTT.